Listed here is a single T cell receptor beta chain. These data come from a study of blood T cell repertoires in COVID-19. On the study more broadly: Samples taken during acute and convalescent COVID-19 were collected in the United States, Italy and Spain.

V shed 4 bases and J shed 6 bases, with 19 bases lying between them. This CDR3 comprises 15 residues. CDR1 and CDR2 (germline): SEHNR, FQNEAQ (reference sequence). Profiled with immunoSEQ multiplex PCR; TCRdb holds only in-frame clones, not every one. Of about 220,000 clones in the sample, approximately 86% were seen once. This chain links TRBV7-9 with TRBJ2-7, with D possibly matching TRBD2 (5 bases). Sequencing was performed on peripheral blood. The TCR comes from a man aged 35 to 55 with acute or convalescent COVID-19. The DNA for the CDR3 is TGTGCCAGCAGCTCCCCCGAGGACGGGATAAGCGAGCAGTACTTC. Translating gives CASSSPEDGISEQYF.